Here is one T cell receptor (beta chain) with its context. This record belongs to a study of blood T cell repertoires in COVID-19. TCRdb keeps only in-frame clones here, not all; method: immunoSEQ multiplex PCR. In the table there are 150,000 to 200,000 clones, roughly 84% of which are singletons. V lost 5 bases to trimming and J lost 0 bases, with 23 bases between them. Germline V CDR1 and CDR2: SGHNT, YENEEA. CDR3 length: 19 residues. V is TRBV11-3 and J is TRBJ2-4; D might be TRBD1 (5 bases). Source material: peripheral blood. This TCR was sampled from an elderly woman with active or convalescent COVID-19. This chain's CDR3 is CASSPDSENSRLAKNIQYF. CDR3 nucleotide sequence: TGTGCCAGCAGCCCTGACAGTGAGAATTCTCGCCTAGCCAAAAACATTCAGTACTTC.